The rows below give T cell receptor beta chains drawn from one sample of a study of T cells in Graves' hyperthyroidism and ophthalmopathy. TCRdb itself ran the multiplex PCR reads through MiXCR, one entry per CDR3 protein. The sample yields 620,000 or so distinct CDR3 sequences, around 13% seen once. Material: blood. The receptors come from a woman between 45 and 65 years old with Graves' ophthalmopathy. CDR3s include the opening cysteine and the closing phenylalanine or tryptophan. Fields, in order: V gene, clone size, J gene, D gene, CDR3 protein, CDR3 DNA. D genes are given only for firm matches. Some rows have no size entry. The others give once, few or many, or a class for an expanded clone.

TRBV5-1,.,TRBJ2-2,TRBD2,CASSLAVGLAGVNTGELFF,TGCGCCAGCAGCTTGGCCGTGGGACTAGCGGGAGTTAACACCGGGGAGCTGTTTTTT
TRBV3-1,.,TRBJ2-1,.,CASSQETAGVGAGNEQFF,TGTGCCAGCAGCCAAGAAACTGCCGGGGTCGGAGCGGGCAATGAGCAGTTCTTC
TRBV6-2/TRBV6-3,few,TRBJ1-2,.,CASSYSYGAGYTF,TGTGCCAGCAGTTACTCGTACGGGGCTGGCTACACCTTC
TRBV28,many,TRBJ2-7,.,CASSFGLLGDEAYEQYF,TGTGCCAGCAGTTTTGGACTTTTGGGAGACGAAGCCTACGAGCAGTACTTC
TRBV7-2,many,TRBJ1-2,TRBD1,CASSLDGTGGNYGYTF,TGTGCCAGCAGCTTAGATGGGACAGGGGGGAACTATGGCTACACCTTC
TRBV5-1,.,TRBJ2-1,.,CASSFDYTYEQFF,TGCGCCAGCAGCTTCGACTACACCTACGAGCAGTTCTTC
TRBV25-1,.,TRBJ2-7,.,CASSEGGGGYEQYF,TGTGCCAGCAGTGAGGGAGGGGGAGGATACGAGCAGTACTTC
TRBV29-1,few,TRBJ2-7,.,CSVEALSGSGEQYF,TGCAGCGTTGAAGCATTGTCAGGGTCTGGCGAGCAGTACTTC
TRBV3-1,.,TRBJ2-1,.,CASSQQYNEQFF,TGTGCCAGCAGCCAACAATACAATGAGCAGTTCTTC
TRBV3-1,many,TRBJ2-5,.,CASSHGTRRETQYF,TGTGCCAGCAGCCACGGGACTCGAAGAGAGACCCAGTACTTC
TRBV20-1,.,TRBJ2-7,.,CSARGLTSYEQYF,TGCAGTGCTAGGGGGCTCACCTCCTACGAGCAGTACTTC
TRBV30,many,TRBJ1-2,.,CAWSVTGLDGYTF,TGTGCCTGGAGTGTAACTGGGTTGGACGGCTACACCTTC
TRBV4-2,many,TRBJ1-6,TRBD1,CASSQDDRDNSPLHF,TGTGCCAGCAGCCAAGATGACAGGGATAATTCACCCCTCCACTTT
TRBV7-9,many,TRBJ2-3,.,CASSLAPGHNVADTQYF,TGTGCCAGCAGCTTAGCCCCGGGACACAACGTGGCAGATACGCAGTATTTT
TRBV24-1,many,TRBJ2-1,TRBD1,CATSDFVRGRNEQFF,TGTGCCACCAGTGATTTTGTCAGGGGGCGGAATGAGCAGTTCTTC
TRBV11-2,few,TRBJ2-1,TRBD2,CASSLVLASEQFF,TGTGCCAGCAGCTTAGTACTAGCGTCGGAGCAGTTCTTC
TRBV11-2,many,TRBJ2-2,.,CASSANTEELFF,TGTGCCAGCAGCGCGAACACCGAGGAGCTGTTTTTT
TRBV20-1,many,TRBJ2-5,.,CSARDGETQYF,TGCAGTGCTAGAGACGGGGAGACCCAGTACTTC
TRBV3-1,few,TRBJ2-7,TRBD2,CASSQEHGRPGYEQYF,TGTGCCAGCAGCCAAGAACACGGGAGGCCCGGGTACGAGCAGTACTTC
TRBV27,.,TRBJ2-1,TRBD2,CASSLRKREIYNEQFF,TGTGCCAGCAGTTTGAGGAAGCGGGAGATCTACAATGAGCAGTTCTTC
TRBV10-3,many,TRBJ2-7,.,CAIREGSAGSWEQYF,TGTGCCATCAGGGAAGGCTCGGCGGGATCTTGGGAGCAGTACTTC
TRBV7-2,many,TRBJ1-1,.,CASSLEGGGRNTEAFF,TGTGCCAGCAGCTTAGAGGGGGGGGGTCGGAACACTGAAGCTTTCTTT